Presented here are 28 T cell receptor beta chains from one specimen sequenced in a study of blood T cell repertoires in COVID-19 (TCRdb year 2020). The library was generated by the immunoSEQ multiplex PCR assay. TCRdb provides this immuneACCESS table in a form limited to in-frame rearrangements. Some clones are lacking; in checked studies, under half of them reflect an unresolved V gene, and why the rest are absent is not known. This sample comprises around 310,000 clones, over 75% of them detected only once. Of the sample, 9.5% falls within the top ten clones. Sequencing was performed on PBMCs or T cells enriched from blood (not recorded which). The receptors were sampled from a woman aged 40 to 50 who had recovered from COVID-19.

The genes are TRBV27 and TRBJ1-5; D may be TRBD1 (5 bases). CDR1 MNHEY and CDR2 SMNVEV come from the germline V gene (reference sequence). The CDR3 is 17 residues long. V lost 7 bases and J lost 4, with 23 bases in between. The CDR3 bases are TGTGCCAGCACCGACGTCCTGACGAGACAGAGTAATCAGCCCCAGCATTTT. It translates to CASTDVLTRQSNQPQHF.

V is TRBV6-5 and J is TRBJ2-1; 7 bases align to TRBD2. The length of the CDR3 is 16 residues. Germline CDR1 is MNHEY and CDR2 is SVGAGI. Trimming cost V 0 bases and J 6 bases; bases outside gene matches: 8. The CDR3 protein is CASSYSGGGYSNEQFF. In DNA form, the CDR3 reads TGTGCCAGCAGTTACTCAGGCGGGGGTTATTCCAATGAGCAGTTCTTC.

The chain combines TRBV30 with TRBJ1-5; D uncertain. The CDR3 is made up of 13 amino acids. Germline V gives CDR1 GTSNPN, CDR2 SVGIG (reference sequence). V was trimmed by 1 base and J by 6 bases, leaving 10 bases between them. CDR3 sequence (DNA): TGTGCCTGGAGTGACAGTTCCCCTCAGCCCCAGCATTTT. The encoded protein is CAWSDSSPQPQHF.

In DNA form, the CDR3 reads TGTGCCAGCAGCCCCCCAGGGACTCTCAGCTCCTACGAGCAGTACTTC. Translating gives CASSPPGTLSSYEQYF. The chain carries TRBV7-8 and TRBJ2-7; D might be TRBD2 (6 bases). V dropped 5 bases and J dropped 0 bases, with 17 bases sitting between them. Per germline, CDR1 SGHVS and CDR2 FQNEAQ. The CDR3 is 16 residues long.

The CDR3 DNA is TGTGCCAGCAGCAAAGGATTTAGGGGGACAGGGGACCTCCCGCCCCAGCATTTT. Encoded protein: CASSKGFRGTGDLPPQHF. The chain combines TRBV21-1 with TRBJ1-5; the table's D call, TRBD1, has no DNA check behind it. TRBV21-1 is a pseudogene locus. This CDR3 is built from 18 residues.

The chain uses TRBV5-6 and TRBJ2-1; TRBD2 agrees at 13 bases. Trimming removed 2 bases from V and 8 bases from J; junction bases left unmatched: 4. CDR3 length: 15 residues. CDR1 and CDR2 (germline): SGHDT, YYEEEE. The CDR3 protein is CASSFRTSGSDEQFF. CDR3 nucleotides: TGTGCCAGCAGCTTCAGGACTAGCGGGAGTGATGAGCAGTTCTTC.

The chain carries TRBV10-3 and TRBJ1-2, with 9 bases lining up with TRBD1. Germline values: CDR1 ENHRY, CDR2 SYGVKD. The length of the CDR3 is 15 residues. Trimming took 10 bases from V and 7 from J; bases not matched to a gene: 16. CDR3 amino acids: CATYAPGQGLRGYTF. The CDR3 nucleotides read TGTGCCACCTACGCTCCGGGACAGGGACTCCGTGGCTACACCTTC.

The chain recombines TRBV5-4 with TRBJ1-1, with D possibly being TRBD1 (5 bases). Trimming took 1 base from V and 2 from J, leaving 15 bases between them. Looked up from germline, CDR1 is SGHNT and CDR2 is YYREEE (reference sequence). This CDR3 is 16 amino acids long. Here the CDR3 DNA reads TGTGCCAGCAGCTTGCAGCAGGGTGCCTCCAACACTGAAGCTTTCTTT. Amino acids: CASSLQQGASNTEAFF.

The chain links TRBV5-4 to TRBJ1-1, with 7 bases lining up with TRBD1. Germline V gives CDR1 SGHNT, CDR2 YYREEE (reference sequence). After removal of 0 bases from V and 3 bases from J, the junction contained 5 bases not matched to a gene. The CDR3 loop spans 15 amino acids. The CDR3: CASSLVGGADTEAFF. In nucleotides, the CDR3 is TGTGCCAGCAGCTTGGTAGGGGGCGCTGACACTGAAGCTTTCTTT.

The V and J genes are TRBV7-6 and TRBJ2-3, with 8 positions matching TRBD1. The J segment lost 0 bases and the V segment lost 4 bases, leaving 3 bases of the junction unmatched. The CDR3 sequence is 15 residues long. Germline lookup yields CDR1 SGHVS and CDR2 FNYEAQ. The CDR3 nucleotides are TGTGCCAGCAGCTCCCGACAGGGGAGCACAGATACGCAGTATTTT. Residues: CASSSRQGSTDTQYF.

The chain employs TRBV9 and TRBJ2-2; 10 bases match TRBD2. V gave up 4 bases and J gave up 2 bases; unmatched junction bases: 5. Germline loops: CDR1 SGDLS, CDR2 YYNGEE. The CDR3 consists of 16 residues. For the CDR3, the DNA is TGTGCCAGCAGCTCCCGGACTAGCGGCAACACCGGGGAGCTGTTTTTT. Protein product: CASSSRTSGNTGELFF.

This clone was recorded a few times. The rearrangement uses TRBV19 and TRBJ2-1; 7 bases align to TRBD2. The CDR3 has 14 amino acids. After removal of 3 bases from V and 10 bases from J, the junction contained 9 bases not matched to a gene. Germline-derived CDR1 and CDR2 are LNHDA and SQIVND (reference sequence). This CDR3 reads CASSIQASGLEQFF. The CDR3 bases are TGTGCCAGTAGTATCCAAGCTAGCGGTTTAGAGCAGTTCTTC.

This chain connects TRBV3-1 (or the pseudogene TRBV3-2) to TRBJ1-6, with a weak D call TRBD1 (5 bases). Trimming left V 5 bases short and J 5 bases short, with 10 bases between. CDR3 length equals 14 residues. The germline gives CDR1 LGHDT, CDR2 YNNKEL (reference sequence). The CDR3 DNA reads as TGTGCCAGCAGCGCACAGGCCAATAATTCACCCCTCCACTTT. Translated: CASSAQANNSPLHF.

The chain carries TRBV4-3 and TRBJ2-1, with 8 bases matching TRBD2. This CDR3 region has 17 residues. J lost 8 bases, V lost 0 bases, and 12 bases had no gene match. In germline, CDR1 is LGHNA, CDR2 YSLEER. The CDR3 sequence is CASSQEDPGLVVDEQFF. CDR3 DNA sequence: TGCGCCAGCAGCCAAGAGGATCCGGGACTAGTTGTGGATGAGCAGTTCTTC.

This clone was detected only once. V is TRBV2 and J is TRBJ2-3; possibly TRBD2 for D (7 bases). Germline lookup yields CDR1 SNHLY and CDR2 FYNNEI. The CDR3 covers 13 residues. Trimming shortened V by 11 bases and J by 10 bases, and 22 bases separated the two germline ends. CDR3 residues: CAGRGDLKSAQYF. The CDR3 DNA reads as TGTGCCGGGAGGGGGGACCTAAAGAGCGCGCAGTATTTT.

The rearrangement links TRBV6-2 or TRBV6-3 to TRBJ2-5, with TRBD1 identical over 7 bases. CDR1 is MNHEY, CDR2 SVGEGT, per germline. The CDR3 is made up of 15 amino acids. V dropped 2 bases and J dropped 2; count of bases not matched to a gene: 5. The DNA for the CDR3 is TGTGCCAGCAGTTACGGTAGACAGGGACAAGAGACCCAGTACTTC. It is translated as CASSYGRQGQETQYF.

The chain uses TRBV18 and TRBJ1-1, with TRBD1 matching over 7 bases. V lost 6 bases to trimming and J lost 5 bases; unmatched junction nucleotides: 18. CDR1 KGHSH and CDR2 LQKENI come from the germline V gene. The CDR3 totals 17 residues. The CDR3 sequence is CASSQGMEGALRTEAFF. Here the CDR3 DNA reads TGTGCCAGCTCCCAGGGTATGGAGGGGGCATTAAGGACTGAAGCTTTCTTT.

The CDR3 nucleotides read TGTGCCAGCAGTCTAGTCAGCAACGAGCAGTACTTC. It specifies CASSLVSNEQYF. The V and J genes are TRBV2 and TRBJ2-7; D not resolved. Per germline, CDR1 SNHLY and CDR2 FYNNEI. The ends were cut back, 5 bases at V and 5 bases at J, with 10 bases in the middle. The CDR3 extends over 12 amino acids.

The chain employs TRBV5-1 and TRBJ2-7; 7 bases line up with TRBD1. The CDR3 has 13 residues. V was pared by 8 bases and J by 1 base, with 6 bases of the junction left unmatched. CDR1 is SGHRS, CDR2 YFSETQ, per germline. CDR3 DNA sequence: TGCGCCAGGAGGGACAGCGGATCCTACGAGCAGTACTTC. Translated: CARRDSGSYEQYF. The variable domain in full, with the rest retrieved from reference TRBV5-1 and TRBJ2-7, is KAGVTQTPRYLIKTRGQQVTLSCSPISGHRSVSWYQQTPGQGLQFLFEYFSETQRNKGNFPGRFSGRQFSNSRSEMNVSTLELGDSALYLCARRDSGSYEQYFGPGTRLTVT.

This chain uses TRBV4-3 with TRBJ2-3; D is perhaps TRBD2 (5 bases). Trimming took 4 bases from V and 4 from J, leaving 12 bases between them. CDR1 LGHNA and CDR2 YSLEER come from the germline V gene. This CDR3 is built from 14 residues. The CDR3 loop reads CASSPSGRADTQYF. The CDR3 region has the DNA TGCGCCAGCAGCCCCAGCGGTCGGGCAGATACGCAGTATTTT.

This clone was seen once. The V and J genes are TRBV3-1 (or the pseudogene TRBV3-2) and TRBJ1-1, with D tentatively TRBD1 (5 bases). Germline V gives CDR1 LGHDT, CDR2 YNNKEL (reference sequence). The CDR3 has 14 amino acids. Trimming pared 1 base from V and 1 base from J, leaving 7 bases between. The CDR3 sequence: CASSQAGKNTEAFF. CDR3 DNA: TGTGCCAGCAGCCAAGCAGGGAAGAACACTGAAGCTTTCTTT.

This sequence joins TRBV7-2 and TRBJ1-5; 7 bases are a match to TRBD1. Per the germline V gene, CDR1 is SGHTA and CDR2 is FQGNSA. Trimming at V came to 6 bases and at J to 7 bases, leaving 9 bases not matched to a gene. This CDR3 is 14 amino acids long. CDR3 in amino acids: CASSQDRAGQPQHF. In DNA, the CDR3 is TGTGCCAGCAGTCAAGACAGGGCCGGACAGCCCCAGCATTTT.

The V and J genes are TRBV11-1 and TRBJ1-1; maybe TRBD1 (6 bases). CDR3 size: 14 residues. CDR1 SGHAT and CDR2 FQDESV come from the germline V gene (reference sequence). The V gene lost 3 bases and the J gene lost 6 bases, with 14 bases spanning the gap. CDR3 sequence reads: CASSFSSQGPEAFF. CDR3 bases: TGTGCCAGCAGCTTTTCGTCACAGGGCCCTGAAGCTTTCTTT.

The rearrangement uses TRBV9 and TRBJ1-2; 7 bases match TRBD1. The CDR3 extends over 15 amino acids. Germline lookup yields CDR1 SGDLS and CDR2 YYNGEE. With 2 bases clipped from V and 0 bases from J, the junction kept 4 bases outside the gene matches. CDR3 region: CASSVAGGANYGYTF. The CDR3 DNA reads as TGTGCCAGCAGCGTTGCAGGGGGAGCTAACTATGGCTACACCTTC. The complete variable domain, with remaining parts taken from reference TRBV9 and TRBJ1-2, reads DSGVTQTPKHLITATGQRVTLRCSPRSGDLSVYWYQQSLDQGLQFLIQYYNGEERAKGNILERFSAQQFPDLHSELNLSSLELGDSALYFCASSVAGGANYGYTFGSGTRLTVV.

This sequence joins TRBV24-1 and TRBJ1-4; TRBD1 matches at 7 bases. This CDR3 is 15 amino acids long. Unmatched junction bases numbered 14, after V lost 7 bases and J lost 10 bases. The V gene's germline CDR1 is KGHDR and CDR2 SFDVKD. CDR3 sequence reads: CATRLDRASIGKLFF. The CDR3 DNA reads as TGTGCCACCAGGTTAGACAGGGCCTCAATCGGAAAACTGTTTTTT.

The genes are TRBV19 and TRBJ2-1, with 7 nucleotides matching TRBD2. The CDR3 extends over 14 amino acids. Germline CDR1 and CDR2: LNHDA and SQIVND (reference sequence). With 4 bases clipped from V and 4 bases from J, the junction kept 4 bases outside the gene matches. The CDR3 reads CASSSGAGYNEQFF. The CDR3 DNA follows: TGTGCCAGTAGTAGCGGAGCGGGGTACAATGAGCAGTTCTTC.

V is TRBV29-1 and J is TRBJ2-3, with TRBD1 matching over 7 bases. CDR1 and CDR2 from the germline V gene are SQVTM and ANQGSEA. With V trimmed by 6 bases and J by 0 bases, 3 bases remained unmatched. The CDR3 is made up of 13 amino acids. The DNA for the CDR3 is TGCAGCGTACGACAGGGAAGCACAGATACGCAGTATTTT. It translates to CSVRQGSTDTQYF.

The chain uses TRBV19 and TRBJ2-1, with 8 bases identical to TRBD2. CDR1 is LNHDA and CDR2 is SQIVND in the germline V gene (reference sequence). The CDR3 runs 18 residues. V lost 1 base, J lost 9 bases, and 17 bases stayed unmatched. CDR3 sequence reads: CASSIGIGIAGSRGEQFF. CDR3 nucleotide sequence: TGTGCCAGTAGTATAGGGATAGGGATAGCGGGGAGTAGGGGTGAGCAGTTCTTC. Drawing the rest from reference TRBV19 and TRBJ2-1, the complete variable domain is DGGITQSPKYLFRKEGQNVTLSCEQNLNHDAMYWYRQDPGQGLRLIYYSQIVNDFQKGDIAEGYSVSREKKESFPLTVTSAQKNPTAFYLCASSIGIGIAGSRGEQFFGPGTRLTVL.